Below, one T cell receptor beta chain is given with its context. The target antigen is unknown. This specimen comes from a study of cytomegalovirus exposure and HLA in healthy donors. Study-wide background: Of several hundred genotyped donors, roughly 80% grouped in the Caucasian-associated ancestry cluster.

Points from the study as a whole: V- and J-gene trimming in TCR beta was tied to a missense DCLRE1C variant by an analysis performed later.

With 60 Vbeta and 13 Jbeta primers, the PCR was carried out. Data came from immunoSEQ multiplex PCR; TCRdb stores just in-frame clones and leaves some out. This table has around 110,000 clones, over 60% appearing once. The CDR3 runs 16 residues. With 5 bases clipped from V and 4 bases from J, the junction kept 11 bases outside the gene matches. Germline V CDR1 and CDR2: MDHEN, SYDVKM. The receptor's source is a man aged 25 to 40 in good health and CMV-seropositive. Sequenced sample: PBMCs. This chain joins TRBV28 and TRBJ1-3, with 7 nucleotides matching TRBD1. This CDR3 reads CASSAPRRGLGNTIYF. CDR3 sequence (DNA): TGTGCCAGCAGTGCCCCGCGCAGGGGGTTAGGAAACACCATATATTTT. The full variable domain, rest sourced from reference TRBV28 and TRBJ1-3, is DVKVTQSSRYLVKRTGEKVFLECVQDMDHENMFWYRQDPGLGLRLIYFSYDVKMKEKGDIPEGYSVSREKKERFSLILESASTNQTSMYLCASSAPRRGLGNTIYFGEGSWLTVV.